A single T cell receptor (beta chain) is shown here with its context. This sample stems from a study of early T cells in non-severe SARS-CoV-2 infection. This CDR3 contains 16 residues. Trimming took 6 bases from V and 0 from J, leaving 12 bases between them. In germline, CDR1 is MNHEY, CDR2 SVGEGT. MiXCR, run by TCRdb on the 5' RACE reads, gives a single entry per CDR3 protein. The sample holds 49,000 or so distinct CDR3 sequences, 6.5% seen once. The sample here was whole blood, taken at baseline. The source is an adult who was a healthcare worker with PCR-confirmed SARS-CoV-2 infection or an uninfected control (not recorded which). The chain carries TRBV6-2 or TRBV6-3 and TRBJ1-6; perhaps TRBD1 as D (5 bases). The DNA for the CDR3 is TGTGCCAGCAGACGGACATGGAGCTCCTATAATTCACCCCTCCACTTT. As protein: CASRRTWSSYNSPLHF.